These 28 T cell receptor beta chains came from one sample sequenced in a study of cytomegalovirus exposure and HLA in healthy donors. Use of 60 Vbeta and 13 Jbeta primers characterized the PCR. The data were produced by immunoSEQ multiplex PCR, yet TCRdb's version contains in-frame clones alone and is incomplete. The record lists under 250,000 clones, of which the ten most abundant hold 0.9% to 1.4%. The material sequenced was PBMCs. The receptors derive from a girl aged 2-10 years in good health and CMV-seropositive.

Points on this clone: The junction does not match germline at one end; this may be a read error. V gene TRBV2 combines with J gene TRBJ1-3, with 8 bases lining up with TRBD1. CDR1 is SNHLY and CDR2 is FYNNEI in the germline V gene. The CDR3 consists of 14 residues. The CDR3 region is CASGERTGGNTIYF. The DNA of the CDR3 is TGTGCCAGCGGTGAGCGGACAGGGGGAAACACCATATATTTT.

The V and J genes are TRBV2 and TRBJ1-5; D is uncertain. Germline assignment: CDR1 SNHLY and CDR2 FYNNEI. V was pared by 8 bases and J by 2 bases, with 16 bases between. The CDR3 loop spans 15 amino acids. The CDR3 DNA reads as TGTGCCAGCGCCCCAATGGGCATGGGCAATCAGCCCCAGCATTTT. Amino acid sequence: CASAPMGMGNQPQHF.

V is TRBV10-3 and J is TRBJ2-7; 12 bases fit TRBD1. The CDR3 length is 14 residues. The ends lost 8 bases at V and 7 bases at J; junction bases unmatched: 9. Germline V gene lookup returns CDR1 ENHRY and CDR2 SYGVKD. CDR3 bases: TGTGCCATCGGCACCGGGACAGGGGGCGATGAGCAGTACTTC. This gives the protein CAIGTGTGGDEQYF.

The chain uses TRBV7-9 and TRBJ2-1, with 9 bases aligning to TRBD1. The CDR3 totals 14 residues. V shed 5 bases and J 7 bases; nucleotides not matched to a gene: 6. The germline V gene has CDR1 SEHNR and CDR2 FQNEAQ (reference sequence). This chain's CDR3 is CASSIKTGGNEQFF. DNA for the CDR3: TGTGCCAGCAGCATTAAGACAGGGGGGAATGAGCAGTTCTTC.

The chain recombines TRBV19 with TRBJ1-5; no clear D gene. This CDR3 region has 13 residues. Germline CDR1 is LNHDA and CDR2 is SQIVND (reference sequence). Trimming took off 0 bases at V and 10 bases at J, with 10 bases between the two ends. This CDR3 reads CASSIDRTQPQHF. The CDR3 DNA follows: TGTGCCAGTAGTATAGACCGAACTCAACCCCAGCATTTT.

The chain recombines TRBV5-1 with TRBJ2-5, with D uncertain. The DNA end is more similar to TRBJ2-7, so the J call may be wrong. This CDR3 region has 12 residues. Looked up from germline, CDR1 is SGHRS and CDR2 is YFSETQ. In nucleotides, the CDR3 is TGCGCCAGCAGCTCGAGCTCCTACGAGCAGTACTTC. It encodes CASSSSSYEQYF.

The V gene is TRBV5-1, the J gene TRBJ1-2; TRBD1 agrees at 10 bases. J lost 8 bases, V lost 4 bases, and 5 bases had no gene match. This CDR3 is 13 amino acids long. Germline assignment: CDR1 SGHRS and CDR2 YFSETQ. For the CDR3, the DNA is TGCGCCAGCAGCCCGGACAGGGGGGGCGGCTACACCTTC. Its protein is CASSPDRGGGYTF. The full variable domain, its missing parts supplied by reference TRBV5-1 and TRBJ1-2, is KAGVTQTPRYLIKTRGQQVTLSCSPISGHRSVSWYQQTPGQGLQFLFEYFSETQRNKGNFPGRFSGRQFSNSRSEMNVSTLELGDSALYLCASSPDRGGGYTFGSGTRLTVV.

This sequence joins TRBV10-2 and TRBJ1-5; TRBD1 might be the D (6 bases). This CDR3 comprises 14 residues. The V gene lost 8 bases and the J gene lost 3 bases, with 14 bases spanning the gap. The germline gives CDR1 WSHSY, CDR2 SAAADI. The CDR3 region has the DNA TGCGCCAGCCGAGATGCAGGGGTCAATCAGCCCCAGCATTTT. Residues: CASRDAGVNQPQHF.

The V call is TRBV5-1, the J call TRBJ1-1; 7 bases align to TRBD1. Germline V lookup: CDR1 SGHRS, CDR2 YFSETQ. V gave up 0 bases and J gave up 0 bases; unmatched junction bases: 8. CDR3 length: 17 amino acids. The CDR3 sequence is CASSLALTGIMNTEAFF. In nucleotides, the CDR3 is TGCGCCAGCAGCTTGGCCCTGACAGGGATCATGAACACTGAAGCTTTCTTT.

To note about this clone: This sample includes further DNA sequences coding for the same CDR3. V is TRBV19 and J is TRBJ1-5, with D uncertain. CDR3 size: 13 residues. Germline-derived CDR1 and CDR2 are LNHDA and SQIVND (reference sequence). Trimming left V 3 bases short and J 4 bases short, with 7 bases between. CDR3 amino acids: CASSIGGNQPQHF. The CDR3, as DNA: TGTGCCAGTAGTATCGGAGGGAATCAGCCCCAGCATTTT.

The CDR3 sequence is CASSPPGLAGATDTQYF. In DNA, the CDR3 is TGTGCCAGCTCACCCCCGGGACTAGCGGGAGCCACAGATACGCAGTATTTT. This chain connects TRBV18 to TRBJ2-3, with 14 bases identical to TRBD2. Germline assignment: CDR1 KGHSH and CDR2 LQKENI. This CDR3 has 17 amino acids. The V segment lost 3 bases and the J segment 2 bases; nucleotides outside the gene matches: 4. Based on the CDR3 plus reference TRBV18 and TRBJ2-3, the full variable domain is NAGVMQNPRHLVRRRGQEARLRCSPMKGHSHVYWYRQLPEEGLKFMVYLQKENIIDESGMPKERFSAEFPKEGPSILRIQQVVRGDSAAYFCASSPPGLAGATDTQYFGPGTRLTVL.

The chain carries TRBV5-1 and TRBJ1-1; D might be TRBD1 (6 bases). The CDR3 sequence is 15 residues long. V lost 1 base and J 4 bases, leaving 14 bases between the germline ends. The germline V gene encodes CDR1 SGHRS and CDR2 YFSETQ. The CDR3 sequence: CASSLIGGGTTEAFF. In DNA, the CDR3 is TGCGCCAGCAGCTTGATTGGGGGGGGCACCACTGAAGCTTTCTTT.

The chain joins TRBV5-1 to TRBJ2-1, with 15 bases identical to TRBD2. V trimming: 4 bases; J trimming: 0 bases; junction bases outside the gene matches: 5. In germline, CDR1 is SGHRS, CDR2 YFSETQ. The CDR3 sequence is 18 residues long. In DNA, the CDR3 is TGCGCCAGCAGCACCGGACTAGCGGGAGGGAGCTCCTACAATGAGCAGTTCTTC. Translated: CASSTGLAGGSSYNEQFF. The full variable domain, its missing parts supplied by reference TRBV5-1 and TRBJ2-1, is KAGVTQTPRYLIKTRGQQVTLSCSPISGHRSVSWYQQTPGQGLQFLFEYFSETQRNKGNFPGRFSGRQFSNSRSEMNVSTLELGDSALYLCASSTGLAGGSSYNEQFFGPGTRLTVL.

V and J are TRBV7-3 and TRBJ2-6; D perhaps matches TRBD1 (5 bases). Germline V gene lookup returns CDR1 SGHTA and CDR2 FQGTGA. V was pared by 4 bases and J by 0 bases, with 19 bases between. This CDR3 region has 19 residues. Here the CDR3 DNA reads TGTGCCAGCAGCTCGTCAGGGAAATCAAGCCTCTCTGGGGCCAACGTCCTGACTTTC. Translation gives CASSSSGKSSLSGANVLTF. The full variable domain, with the rest looked up from reference TRBV7-3 and TRBJ2-6, is GAGVSQTPSNKVTEKGKYVELRCDPISGHTALYWYRQSLGQGPEFLIYFQGTGAADDSGLPNDRFFAVRPEGSVSTLKIQRTERGDSAVYLCASSSSGKSSLSGANVLTFGAGSRLTVL.

The chain combines TRBV9 with TRBJ1-1; D possibly corresponds to TRBD1 (6 bases). Germline V lookup: CDR1 SGDLS, CDR2 YYNGEE. The CDR3 length is 13 residues. The ends were cut back, 8 bases at V and 2 bases at J, with 13 bases in the middle. Here the CDR3 DNA reads TGTGCCAGTTGTGAGGGGGATAACACTGAAGCTTTCTTT. The encoded protein is CASCEGDNTEAFF.

The chain carries TRBV28 and TRBJ2-3; no clear D. The CDR3 consists of 17 residues. The germline CDR1 and CDR2 sequences are MDHEN and SYDVKM. Deletions cut 4 bases from V and 0 bases from J, with 17 bases between. In nucleotides, the CDR3 is TGTGCCAGCAGTTCCAATTCCGTTGGCCCTAGCACAGATACGCAGTATTTT. It encodes CASSSNSVGPSTDTQYF.

The V gene is TRBV28, the J gene TRBJ1-1; D is ambiguous. The CDR3 is made up of 13 amino acids. The V and J ends lost 8 bases and 1 base respectively, with 11 bases between them. Germline CDR1 and CDR2: MDHEN and SYDVKM. This CDR3 is CASGETRNTEAFF. The DNA of the CDR3 is TGTGCCAGCGGTGAGACACGGAACACTGAAGCTTTCTTT. Filled out from reference TRBV28 and TRBJ1-1, the complete variable domain reads DVKVTQSSRYLVKRTGEKVFLECVQDMDHENMFWYRQDPGLGLRLIYFSYDVKMKEKGDIPEGYSVSREKKERFSLILESASTNQTSMYLCASGETRNTEAFFGQGTRLTVV.

This chain joins TRBV19 and TRBJ1-6, with TRBD1 identical over 7 bases. V gave up 8 bases and J gave up 4 bases; unmatched junction bases: 5. The CDR3 has 14 amino acids. Germline-derived CDR1 and CDR2 are LNHDA and SQIVND (reference sequence). CDR3 region: CASSRDSYNSPLHF. The CDR3 region has the DNA TGTGCCAGTTCTCGGGACAGTTATAATTCACCCCTCCACTTT. Together with reference TRBV19 and TRBJ1-6, the CDR3 gives the full variable domain: DGGITQSPKYLFRKEGQNVTLSCEQNLNHDAMYWYRQDPGQGLRLIYYSQIVNDFQKGDIAEGYSVSREKKESFPLTVTSAQKNPTAFYLCASSRDSYNSPLHFGNGTRLTVT.

The V gene is TRBV28, the J gene TRBJ1-1; no clear D. The CDR3 has 14 residues. Germline V CDR1 and CDR2: MDHEN, SYDVKM. V dropped 7 bases and J dropped 11 bases, with 23 bases sitting between them. CDR3 residues: CASKENGGGEFAFF. CDR3 nucleotides: TGTGCCAGCAAGGAGAATGGTGGAGGAGAGTTTGCTTTCTTT. Together with reference TRBV28 and TRBJ1-1, the CDR3 gives the full variable domain: DVKVTQSSRYLVKRTGEKVFLECVQDMDHENMFWYRQDPGLGLRLIYFSYDVKMKEKGDIPEGYSVSREKKERFSLILESASTNQTSMYLCASKENGGGEFAFFGQGTRLTVV.

The J gene is TRBJ2-7, the V gene TRBV11-3; TRBD2 aligns across 10 bases. The CDR3 length is 19 residues. V was clipped by 0 bases and J by 5 bases; unmatched bases: 16. The germline gives CDR1 SGHNT, CDR2 YENEEA. CDR3 in DNA: TGTGCCAGCAGCTTAGATCGGGATAGCGGGAGGCCCGGATGGCACGAGCAGTACTTC. This gives the protein CASSLDRDSGRPGWHEQYF.

The V call is TRBV11-1, the J call TRBJ2-3, with D hard to call. The V gene's germline CDR1 is SGHAT and CDR2 FQDESV (reference sequence). The CDR3 runs 15 residues. The ends were cut back, 5 bases at V and 2 bases at J, with 14 bases in the middle. The DNA for the CDR3 is TGTGCCAGCAGCCCCAGCACGGGTCCCACAGATACGCAGTATTTT. Translating it yields CASSPSTGPTDTQYF.

DNA for the CDR3: TGTGCCAGCAGCCGCTTTCCGGTGACTAGCGGGAGCCTCTACGAGCAGTACTTC. It is translated as CASSRFPVTSGSLYEQYF. V gene TRBV11-3 combines with J gene TRBJ2-7; 12 nucleotides align to TRBD2. Germline CDR1 SGHNT, CDR2 YENEEA. The J segment lost 3 bases and the V segment lost 5 bases, leaving 14 bases of the junction unmatched. The CDR3 totals 18 residues.

The chain employs TRBV28 and TRBJ2-1; maybe TRBD2 (5 bases). Trimming pared 7 bases from V and 1 base from J, leaving 11 bases between. The CDR3 is 14 amino acids. The germline V gene encodes CDR1 MDHEN and CDR2 SYDVKM. The CDR3 coding sequence is TGTGCCAGCATGTACAGCGGTTCCTACAATGAGCAGTTCTTC. Amino acids: CASMYSGSYNEQFF.

The chain is built from TRBV27 and TRBJ2-7; 9 bases fit TRBD1. Trimming removed 6 bases from V and 4 bases from J; junction bases left unmatched: 7. CDR1 MNHEY and CDR2 SMNVEV come from the germline V gene (reference sequence). CDR3 length equals 14 residues. CDR3 region: CASRRDRVAYEQYF. The CDR3 DNA reads TGTGCCAGCAGACGGGACAGGGTCGCGTACGAGCAGTACTTC.

This chain connects TRBV7-6 to TRBJ2-7; D is undetermined. Germline V gene lookup returns CDR1 SGHVS and CDR2 FNYEAQ. The CDR3 sequence is 16 residues long. The ends were cut back, 0 bases at V and 4 bases at J, with 16 bases in the middle. The CDR3 is CASSLAPAPRQYEQYF. The DNA of the CDR3 is TGTGCCAGCAGCTTAGCTCCGGCCCCGAGGCAGTACGAGCAGTACTTC. Variable domain in full (rest from reference TRBV7-6 and TRBJ2-7): GAGVSQSPRYKVTKRGQDVALRCDPISGHVSLYWYRQALGQGPEFLTYFNYEAQQDKSGLPNDRFSAERPEGSISTLTIQRTEQRDSAMYRCASSLAPAPRQYEQYFGPGTRLTVT.

The rearrangement uses TRBV10-1 and TRBJ2-5; 8 nucleotides align to TRBD2. The J call may be in error: the DNA end matches TRBJ2-7 better. The CDR3 consists of 16 residues. Germline CDR1 reads WNHNN; CDR2 reads SYGVQD (reference sequence). The CDR3 DNA is TGCGCCAGCAGTGAGTCCCGGACTAGCCCTACCTACGAGCAGTACTTC. Encoded protein: CASSESRTSPTYEQYF.

CDR3 in DNA: TGCGCCAGCAGCCACCCAGCGGGGGTTAGCACAGATACGCAGTATTTT. It encodes CASSHPAGVSTDTQYF. The gene calls are TRBV5-1 and TRBJ2-3; 8 nucleotides match TRBD2. This CDR3 has 16 residues. After removal of 4 bases from V and 0 bases from J, the junction contained 7 bases not matched to a gene. Germline assignment: CDR1 SGHRS and CDR2 YFSETQ.

The genes are TRBV28 and TRBJ2-7, with D maybe TRBD2 (5 bases). The CDR3 has 14 residues. The ends were cut back, 2 bases at V and 5 bases at J, with 13 bases in the middle. CDR1 MDHEN and CDR2 SYDVKM come from the germline V gene. CDR3 DNA: TGTGCCAGCAGTTTAACGGGCCTCGGGAACGAGCAGTACTTC. Residues: CASSLTGLGNEQYF.